These T cell receptor beta chains were read from a single sample in a study of blood T cell repertoires in COVID-19. The protocol was immunoSEQ multiplex PCR, while the TCRdb copy is restricted to in-frame clones and leaves out a portion. The table shows a few hundred thousand clones, with approximately 91% occurring only once. Sequencing was carried out using peripheral blood. These receptors came from a middle-aged man with acute or convalescent COVID-19. Both conserved end residues are part of each CDR3. Fields, in order: clone size, V gene, D gene, J gene, CDR3 DNA, CDR3 protein. A D gene is named only where the DNA matches it firmly. Expanded clones get a size class; other rows say once, few or many, or leave the size out.

clone size: -; V gene: TRBV18; D gene: -; J gene: TRBJ1-3; CDR3 DNA: TGTGCCAGCTCGCCCCAGGTGGAAAACACCATATATTTT; CDR3 protein: CASSPQVENTIYF
clone size: -; V gene: TRBV6-1; D gene: -; J gene: TRBJ2-7; CDR3 DNA: TGTGCCAGCAGTGAGGTCCCACAGCCCCCTCCCGGGTACTTC; CDR3 protein: CASSEVPQPPPGYF
clone size: -; V gene: TRBV11-2; D gene: -; J gene: TRBJ2-3; CDR3 DNA: TGTGCCAGCAGCTCAGGCACAGATACGCAGTATTTT; CDR3 protein: CASSSGTDTQYF
clone size: -; V gene: TRBV7-6; D gene: -; J gene: TRBJ1-2; CDR3 DNA: TGTGCCAGCAGCTTACCGATAGCCGATCCCAGCCCCCACCCGAACTATGGCTACACCTTC; CDR3 protein: CASSLPIADPSPHPNYGYTF
clone size: -; V gene: TRBV6-4; D gene: TRBD2; J gene: TRBJ2-1; CDR3 DNA: TGTGCCAGCAAGGAGCGGGGGGACCCCTACAATGAGCAGTTCTTC; CDR3 protein: CASKERGDPYNEQFF
clone size: few; V gene: TRBV20-1; D gene: TRBD1; J gene: TRBJ1-2; CDR3 DNA: TGCAGTGCTGGGGACAGGGAGGGCTACACCTTC; CDR3 protein: CSAGDREGYTF
clone size: -; V gene: TRBV21-1; D gene: -; J gene: TRBJ1-5; CDR3 DNA: TGTGCCAGCAGCAAAGGTGTAGGGAGAAATCAGCCCCAGCATTTT; CDR3 protein: CASSKGVGRNQPQHF
clone size: -; V gene: TRBV6-5; D gene: -; J gene: TRBJ1-4; CDR3 DNA: TGTGCCAGCAGTTACGGGCAGATAAATGAAAAACTGTTTTTT; CDR3 protein: CASSYGQINEKLFF
clone size: -; V gene: TRBV7-9; D gene: TRBD1; J gene: TRBJ2-2; CDR3 DNA: TGTGCCAGCAGCCTAGTCCCTGGACAGGGCGAGAACACCGGGGAGCTGTTTTTT; CDR3 protein: CASSLVPGQGENTGELFF
clone size: -; V gene: TRBV7-2; D gene: -; J gene: TRBJ1-1; CDR3 DNA: TGTGCCAGCAGCTTACCGTCGGGCACTGAAGCTTTCTTT; CDR3 protein: CASSLPSGTEAFF
clone size: -; V gene: TRBV7-8; D gene: TRBD1; J gene: TRBJ1-5; CDR3 DNA: TGTGCCGCCTCACAGGGGGCTTTTCAGCCCCAGCATTTT; CDR3 protein: CAASQGAFQPQHF
clone size: once; V gene: TRBV27; D gene: -; J gene: TRBJ1-2; CDR3 DNA: TGTGCCAGCAGCGACGATCAGGGATTAGGTGGCTACACCTTC; CDR3 protein: CASSDDQGLGGYTF
clone size: -; V gene: TRBV6-6; D gene: -; J gene: TRBJ2-7; CDR3 DNA: TGTGCCAGCAGTCAACACCAGGACTATTCCCTCTCCTACGAGCAGTACTTC; CDR3 protein: CASSQHQDYSLSYEQYF
clone size: -; V gene: TRBV7-3; D gene: TRBD1; J gene: TRBJ1-1; CDR3 DNA: TGTGCCAGCAGCTTAATGGGACAGGGTTACACTGAAGCTTTCTTT; CDR3 protein: CASSLMGQGYTEAFF
clone size: -; V gene: TRBV11-2; D gene: TRBD1; J gene: TRBJ1-3; CDR3 DNA: TGTGCCAGCAGCCCCTGGGTGGGACAGGATAACTCTGGAAACACCATATATTTT; CDR3 protein: CASSPWVGQDNSGNTIYF
clone size: -; V gene: TRBV7-8; D gene: -; J gene: TRBJ1-5; CDR3 DNA: TGTGCCAGCAGCTTAGGCCGGACAGAACATCAGCCCCAGCATTTT; CDR3 protein: CASSLGRTEHQPQHF
clone size: -; V gene: TRBV7-9; D gene: TRBD1; J gene: TRBJ2-7; CDR3 DNA: TGTGCCAGCAGCGAACCAACCGGGACAGGGGGCTCCTACGAGCAGTACTTC; CDR3 protein: CASSEPTGTGGSYEQYF
clone size: -; V gene: TRBV6-5; D gene: TRBD2; J gene: TRBJ2-2; CDR3 DNA: TGTGCCAGCAGTTACGGTGGGACTAGCTCCGGGGAGCTGTTTTTT; CDR3 protein: CASSYGGTSSGELFF
clone size: few; V gene: TRBV11-2; D gene: TRBD1; J gene: TRBJ2-5; CDR3 DNA: TGTGCCAGCAGCTTAGTGGGGGACAGCTACAATCTTCAAGAGACCCAGTACTTC; CDR3 protein: CASSLVGDSYNLQETQYF
clone size: -; V gene: TRBV19; D gene: -; J gene: TRBJ1-4; CDR3 DNA: TGTGCCAGTAACTACAGGGTGACGGAAAAACTGTTTTTT; CDR3 protein: CASNYRVTEKLFF
clone size: -; V gene: TRBV3-1/TRBV3-2; D gene: TRBD1; J gene: TRBJ2-2; CDR3 DNA: TGTGCCAGCAGCCCTGACAGGGTGGGGCTGTTTTTT; CDR3 protein: CASSPDRVGLFF
clone size: -; V gene: TRBV6-5; D gene: -; J gene: TRBJ1-4; CDR3 DNA: TGTGCCAGCAACGATTGGGAGGAAAAACTGTTTTTT; CDR3 protein: CASNDWEEKLFF
clone size: once; V gene: TRBV12-3/TRBV12-4; D gene: TRBD1; J gene: TRBJ2-1; CDR3 DNA: TGTGCCAGCAGTGGGACAGGGTATGAGCAGTTCTTC; CDR3 protein: CASSGTGYEQFF
clone size: -; V gene: TRBV19; D gene: TRBD2; J gene: TRBJ2-1; CDR3 DNA: TGTGCCAGTAGTGCCCCCCCGGGACTAGCGGGGGACAATGAGCAGTTCTTC; CDR3 protein: CASSAPPGLAGDNEQFF
clone size: once; V gene: TRBV19; D gene: TRBD1; J gene: TRBJ1-5; CDR3 DNA: TGTGCCAGTAGTATCGACAGGGGGGATCAGCCCCAGCATTTT; CDR3 protein: CASSIDRGDQPQHF
clone size: -; V gene: TRBV29-1; D gene: TRBD1; J gene: TRBJ1-1; CDR3 DNA: TGCAGCGTCGCTTACCAGGCGGGACAGGGGCACACTGAAGCTTTCTTT; CDR3 protein: CSVAYQAGQGHTEAFF
clone size: once; V gene: TRBV7-9; D gene: TRBD2; J gene: TRBJ2-2; CDR3 DNA: TGTGCCAGCAGCGGGATGGCGGGTGCTAGCGGGGGCCCGGCCGGGGAGCTGTTTTTT; CDR3 protein: CASSGMAGASGGPAGELFF
clone size: once; V gene: TRBV7-3; D gene: -; J gene: TRBJ2-3; CDR3 DNA: TGTGCCAGCAGCTCGGGACTGGCTGGAGATACGCAGTATTTT; CDR3 protein: CASSSGLAGDTQYF
clone size: -; V gene: TRBV5-4; D gene: -; J gene: TRBJ2-7; CDR3 DNA: TGTGCCAGCAGCTTAGCAGGGGACCGCTACGAGCAGTACTTC; CDR3 protein: CASSLAGDRYEQYF
clone size: -; V gene: TRBV27; D gene: -; J gene: TRBJ1-3; CDR3 DNA: TGTGCCAGCAGTTCCCACTCTGGAAACACCATATATTTT; CDR3 protein: CASSSHSGNTIYF
clone size: -; V gene: TRBV5-1; D gene: -; J gene: TRBJ1-1; CDR3 DNA: TGCGCCAGCAGCCCGGGGGGGTTCACTGAAGCTTTCTTT; CDR3 protein: CASSPGGFTEAFF
clone size: -; V gene: TRBV18; D gene: TRBD1; J gene: TRBJ1-1; CDR3 DNA: TGTGCCAGCTCACCATCCCCGGGACAGCCCCACATGAACACTGAAGCTTTCTTT; CDR3 protein: CASSPSPGQPHMNTEAFF
clone size: -; V gene: TRBV6-2/TRBV6-3; D gene: -; J gene: TRBJ1-5; CDR3 DNA: TGTGCCAGCAGTGCGGGCTTAAGCAATCAGCCCCAGCATTTT; CDR3 protein: CASSAGLSNQPQHF
clone size: -; V gene: TRBV7-9; D gene: -; J gene: TRBJ2-7; CDR3 DNA: TGTGCCAGCAGCTTAGCGGACACGACTTTCTTCTCCTACGAGCAGTACTTC; CDR3 protein: CASSLADTTFFSYEQYF
clone size: -; V gene: TRBV3-1/TRBV3-2; D gene: TRBD1; J gene: TRBJ1-1; CDR3 DNA: TGTGCCAGCAGCCCCAGGGGGGTGAACACTGAAGCTTTCTTT; CDR3 protein: CASSPRGVNTEAFF
clone size: -; V gene: TRBV5-6; D gene: TRBD1; J gene: TRBJ2-5; CDR3 DNA: TGTGCCAGCAGTCATCCCAGCCGGGACAGAAAAGAGACCCAGTACTTC; CDR3 protein: CASSHPSRDRKETQYF
clone size: few; V gene: TRBV5-5; D gene: -; J gene: TRBJ1-1; CDR3 DNA: TGTGCCAGCAGCCGCAGTGCAGCTTTCTTT; CDR3 protein: CASSRSAAFF
clone size: -; V gene: TRBV9; D gene: TRBD2; J gene: TRBJ2-6; CDR3 DNA: TGTGCCAGCAGCGCTGCAGCGGGAACCCCTGGGGCCAACGTCCTGACTTTC; CDR3 protein: CASSAAAGTPGANVLTF
clone size: -; V gene: TRBV29-1; D gene: TRBD2; J gene: TRBJ2-7; CDR3 DNA: TGCAGCGCCCAGCGGGGGGTCTACGAGCAGTACTTC; CDR3 protein: CSAQRGVYEQYF
clone size: -; V gene: TRBV25-1; D gene: -; J gene: TRBJ2-2; CDR3 DNA: TGTGCCAGCAGTGAGGAGGGGCACACCGGGGAGCTGTTTTTT; CDR3 protein: CASSEEGHTGELFF
clone size: -; V gene: TRBV5-1; D gene: TRBD2; J gene: TRBJ2-5; CDR3 DNA: TGCGCCAGCAGCTCCACTAGCGGGGGGGCCGTAGAGACCCAGTACTTC; CDR3 protein: CASSSTSGGAVETQYF
clone size: -; V gene: TRBV3-1/TRBV3-2; D gene: -; J gene: TRBJ2-2; CDR3 DNA: TGTGCCAGCAGCCGGAGGGGGGGCACCGGGGAGCTGTTTTTT; CDR3 protein: CASSRRGGTGELFF
clone size: -; V gene: TRBV19; D gene: TRBD1; J gene: TRBJ1-2; CDR3 DNA: TGTGCCAGTAGTCGGGACAGGGGTAACTATGGCTACACCTTC; CDR3 protein: CASSRDRGNYGYTF
clone size: -; V gene: TRBV2; D gene: TRBD2; J gene: TRBJ2-1; CDR3 DNA: TGTGCCAGCAGCCTTTTGGCTAGCGGGGGGAATGAGCAGTTCTTC; CDR3 protein: CASSLLASGGNEQFF
clone size: -; V gene: TRBV27; D gene: -; J gene: TRBJ1-5; CDR3 DNA: TGTGCCACCGGGGTGGGTCAGCCCCAGCATTTT; CDR3 protein: CATGVGQPQHF
clone size: -; V gene: TRBV29-1; D gene: TRBD2; J gene: TRBJ2-7; CDR3 DNA: TGCAGCGTTGTTGGGAGGGACCCACTCACCTACGAGCAGTACTTC; CDR3 protein: CSVVGRDPLTYEQYF